This TCR beta chain appears in the sequencing data of a study of T cells in Graves' hyperthyroidism and ophthalmopathy. Overall study: Peripheral blood collection took place at initial diagnosis, before any treatment.

Amplification of TCR beta CDR3 regions was performed using RNA transcripts as template. The study used the HTBI primer set for a first-round RT-PCR of the TCR CDR3. Via MiXCR, TCRdb re-called the multiplex PCR reads, giving one row per CDR3 protein. In the table there are about 620,000 distinct CDR3 sequences, 15% to 20% of which are singletons. J was trimmed by 4 bases and V by 3 bases; bases with no gene match: 6. Per the germline V gene, CDR1 is SGHRS and CDR2 is YFSETQ. The CDR3 is 15 residues long. This clonotype was counted between two and nine times. For Graves' hyperthyroidism to be stable, ophthalmopathy could not progress within 18 months. Patients were excluded because of uncontrolled infection, other autoimmune disease, pregnancy or lactation.

The receptor was derived from a woman in her twenties or thirties with Graves' hyperthyroidism. Sequenced input: blood. The genes are TRBV5-1 and TRBJ1-4, with 7 bases fitting TRBD1. Written as DNA, the CDR3 is TGCGCCAGCAGCTCAAACAGGGGTGGTAATGAAAAACTGTTTTTT. It codes for CASSSNRGGNEKLFF.